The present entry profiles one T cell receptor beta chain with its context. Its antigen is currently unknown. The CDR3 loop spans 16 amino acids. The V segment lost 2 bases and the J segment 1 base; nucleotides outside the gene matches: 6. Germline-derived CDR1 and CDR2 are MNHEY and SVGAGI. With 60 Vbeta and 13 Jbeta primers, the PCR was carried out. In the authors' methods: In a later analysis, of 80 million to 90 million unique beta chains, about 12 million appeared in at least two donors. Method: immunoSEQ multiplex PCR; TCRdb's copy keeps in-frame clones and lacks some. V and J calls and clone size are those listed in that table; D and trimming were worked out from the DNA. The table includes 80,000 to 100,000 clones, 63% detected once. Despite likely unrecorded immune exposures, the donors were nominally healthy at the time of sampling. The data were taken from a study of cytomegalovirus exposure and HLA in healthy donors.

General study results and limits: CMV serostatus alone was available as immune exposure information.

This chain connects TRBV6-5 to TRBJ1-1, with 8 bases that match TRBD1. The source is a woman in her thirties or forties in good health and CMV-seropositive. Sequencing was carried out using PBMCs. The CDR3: CASSYRGRGPNTEAFF. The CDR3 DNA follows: TGTGCCAGCAGTTACCGGGGCAGGGGGCCGAACACTGAAGCTTTCTTT.